The clone carrying this T cell receptor (beta chain) was seen only once. Its antigen remains unidentified. From germline, CDR1 is SGDLS and CDR2 YYNGEE. The CDR3 has 16 amino acids. With 3 bases removed from V and 3 bases from J, the gap between germline ends came to 16 bases. This sample was taken from a study of blood T cells in healthy people across ages. Study-wide findings and caveats: Observed TCR beta diversity per million T cells went down as age went up. This fall followed a roughly linear course with age. Comparison with aged donors showed that long-lived donors had more naive CD4+ cells and higher diversity.

The authors ran a second PCR of roughly 7 to 11 cycles using a sample-barcoded 5' primer and a J-beta primer mix. TCRdb reprocessed the 5' RACE reads via MiXCR and lists one record per CDR3 protein. Of 500,000 to 600,000 distinct CDR3 sequences detected, 25% to 30% appear once; the ten largest clones hold approximately 18%. Each donor gave 9 to 10 milliliters of peripheral blood. The receptor was derived from a woman in her seventies in good health. The sample consisted of blood. The V and J genes are TRBV9 and TRBJ2-1; possible D gene TRBD2, 7 bases. The CDR3 DNA sequence: TGTGCCAGCAGCGCGGGGGGCCCAACTGGCTACAATGAGCAGTTCTTC. Its translation: CASSAGGPTGYNEQFF.